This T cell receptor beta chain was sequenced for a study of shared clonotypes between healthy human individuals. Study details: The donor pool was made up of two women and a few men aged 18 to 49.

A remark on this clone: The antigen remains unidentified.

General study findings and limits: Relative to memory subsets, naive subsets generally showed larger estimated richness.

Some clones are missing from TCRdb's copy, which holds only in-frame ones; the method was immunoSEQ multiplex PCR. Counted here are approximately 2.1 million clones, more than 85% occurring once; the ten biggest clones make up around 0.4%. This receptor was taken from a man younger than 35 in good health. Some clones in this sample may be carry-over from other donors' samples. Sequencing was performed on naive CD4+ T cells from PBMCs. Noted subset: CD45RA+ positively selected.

CDR3 amino acids: CASSLTYSSYEQYF. The DNA of the CDR3 is TGCGCCAGCAGTTTGACTTACTCTTCCTACGAGCAGTACTTC. The genes are TRBV5-1 and TRBJ2-7; D gene unclear. The CDR3 spans 14 residues. From germline, CDR1 is SGHRS and CDR2 YFSETQ. V dropped 5 bases and J dropped 1 base, with 13 bases sitting between them. The whole variable domain, remainder taken from reference TRBV5-1 and TRBJ2-7, is KAGVTQTPRYLIKTRGQQVTLSCSPISGHRSVSWYQQTPGQGLQFLFEYFSETQRNKGNFPGRFSGRQFSNSRSEMNVSTLELGDSALYLCASSLTYSSYEQYFGPGTRLTVT.